This is a list of T cell receptor beta chains from one sample in a study of lymphopenia after photon versus proton radiotherapy. Profiling relied on immunoSEQ multiplex PCR, and the TCRdb table lists in-frame clones only, not all of them. The sample has roughly 150,000 clones, approximately 91% seen once. The sample consisted of peripheral blood, taken from a patient treated with photon-based radiotherapy. Receptor source: a man aged 45-65 years with gastric cancer. CDR3s include the opening cysteine and the closing phenylalanine or tryptophan. The D gene is left open where the match is weak. Clone size is given for some rows only: seen once, a few or many times, or a class if the clone is expanded.

V gene	J gene	clone size	D gene	CDR3 protein	CDR3 DNA
TRBV6-1	TRBJ2-4	few	TRBD2	CASSGSAGGADIQYF	TGTGCCAGCAGCGGTTCAGCGGGAGGGGCAGACATTCAGTACTTC
TRBV6-1	TRBJ1-4	.	TRBD1	CASSGRQGISEKLFF	TGTGCCAGCAGTGGAAGACAGGGGATAAGTGAAAAACTGTTTTTT
TRBV6-4	TRBJ1-1	.	TRBD1	CATRGGTEAFF	TGTGCCACCAGGGGGGGAACTGAAGCTTTCTTT
TRBV7-8	TRBJ1-3	.	.	CASSKTLWGSGNTIYF	TGTGCCAGCAGCAAAACACTGTGGGGGTCTGGAAACACCATATATTTT
TRBV5-1	TRBJ2-7	.	.	CASSLGVYEQYF	TGCGCCAGCAGCTTGGGAGTCTACGAGCAGTACTTC
TRBV28	TRBJ1-2	.	.	CASSLGENYGYTF	TGTGCCAGCAGTTTAGGCGAGAACTATGGCTACACCTTC
TRBV21-1	TRBJ1-2	.	.	CASRLTHLNGYTF	TGTGCCAGCAGACTCACCCACCTGAATGGCTACACCTTC
TRBV5-1	TRBJ1-1	.	.	CASSLVANTEAFF	TGCGCCAGCAGCTTAGTAGCGAACACTGAAGCTTTCTTT
TRBV7-9	TRBJ1-4	.	TRBD1	CASNPGQGSEKLFF	TGTGCCAGCAATCCGGGACAGGGGAGTGAAAAACTGTTTTTT
TRBV6-1	TRBJ2-3	.	TRBD1	CASSEWTGDGDTQYF	TGTGCCAGCAGTGAATGGACAGGGGATGGTGATACGCAGTATTTT
TRBV15	TRBJ1-1	.	.	CATSRDHGGLNTEAFF	TGTGCCACCAGCAGAGATCATGGAGGTCTGAACACTGAAGCTTTCTTT
TRBV7-9	TRBJ2-1	.	TRBD2	CASSSVLGTSGNEQFF	TGTGCCAGCAGCTCCGTACTCGGTACTAGCGGCAATGAGCAGTTCTTC
TRBV28	TRBJ1-4	.	.	CASKGALPGEKLFF	TGTGCCAGCAAAGGGGCGTTGCCTGGGGAAAAACTGTTTTTT
TRBV27	TRBJ1-3	once	.	CASKYSGGSGNTIYF	TGTGCCAGCAAGTATTCCGGGGGCTCTGGAAACACCATATATTTT
TRBV25-1	TRBJ2-2	once	.	CASSEGSTNTGELFF	TGTGCCAGCAGTGAAGGCAGTACGAACACCGGGGAGCTGTTTTTT
TRBV10-2	TRBJ1-2	.	.	CASKRGEGNYGYTF	TGCGCCAGCAAGAGGGGGGAAGGTAACTATGGCTACACCTTC
TRBV25-1	TRBJ2-1	.	.	CASGRAGSYNEQFF	TGTGCCAGCGGACGGGCCGGCTCCTACAATGAGCAGTTCTTC
TRBV30	TRBJ1-5	.	.	CAWSVSGGNQPQHF	TGTGCCTGGAGTGTCTCCGGGGGCAATCAGCCCCAGCATTTT
TRBV10-3	TRBJ2-1	once	TRBD1	CAISGATGGLINEQFF	TGTGCCATCAGTGGGGCGACAGGGGGCTTGATCAATGAGCAGTTCTTC
TRBV28	TRBJ2-1	.	TRBD2	CASSLSGTSGRYEQFF	TGTGCCAGCAGCCTAAGTGGGACTAGCGGGAGATATGAGCAGTTCTTC
TRBV9	TRBJ2-2	.	TRBD2	CASSVGAGGPGELFF	TGTGCCAGCAGCGTAGGGGCGGGGGGCCCCGGGGAGCTGTTTTTT
TRBV11-2	TRBJ2-1	once	.	CASSLENEQFF	TGTGCCAGCAGCTTAGAGAATGAGCAGTTCTTC